These T cell receptor beta chains were read from a single sample in a study of tumor and adjacent non-tumor tissue in lung cancer. Each CDR3 protein is one row after TCRdb ran MiXCR on the multiplex PCR reads. The data show approximately 90,000 distinct CDR3 sequences, around three fifths seen once. Sequencing was carried out using lung tumor tissue. Receptor source: a man between 65 and 85 years old with non-small cell lung cancer. Both conserved end residues are part of each CDR3. The D gene is left open where the match is weak. The size field is filled for only some rows; it gives once, few, many or a size class.

few	TRBD2	TRBV12-3/TRBV12-4	TRBJ2-7	TGTGCCAGCAACTCGACACTCGCGGGGGGCCCAATGCAGTACTTC	CASNSTLAGGPMQYF
many	TRBD2	TRBV5-1	TRBJ2-7	TGCGCCAGCAGCGAAGGTTCACTAGCGGACTACGAGCAGTACTTC	CASSEGSLADYEQYF
NA	NA	TRBV6-1	TRBJ2-3	TGTGCCAGCAGTGAAGATAGGCTAATTATGCAGTATTTT	CASSEDRLIMQYF
NA	TRBD1	TRBV7-9	TRBJ2-1	TGTGCCAGCAGCTTACCCCCGGGACAGGGGAGAGGGCAGTTCTTC	CASSLPPGQGRGQFF
few	NA	TRBV11-2	TRBJ2-2	TGTGCCAGCAGCTTAGGTTGGGGCAGGACCGGGGAGCTTTTTTTC	CASSLGWGRTGELFF
NA	NA	TRBV4-1	TRBJ1-4	TGCACCAGCAGCCAAGTAAGGACGGCGAGTAATGAAAAACTGTTTTTT	CTSSQVRTASNEKLFF
NA	NA	TRBV11-2	TRBJ1-2	TGTGCCAACAGTTCACGACGGGGGCATGGCTATGGCTACACCTTC	CANSSRRGHGYGYTF
NA	NA	TRBV7-8	TRBJ2-2	TGTGCCAGCAGCCACTCATGGGTCGACACCTGGGAGCTGTTTTTT	CASSHSWVDTWELFF
few	NA	TRBV12-3/TRBV12-4	TRBJ2-3	TGTGCCAGCAGCGGGGTTAGGTCAGCCCGGAGGTCCACAAATACGCAGTATTTT	CASSGVRSARRSTNTQYF
few	TRBD2	TRBV12-3/TRBV12-4	TRBJ2-1	TGTGCCAGCAGTAAACGCCCCAGCGGGAGAGACTACAATGAGCAGTTCTTC	CASSKRPSGRDYNEQFF
many	NA	TRBV5-4	TRBJ1-1	TGTGCCAGCAGCTTGGGCCTCACTGAAGCTTTCTTT	CASSLGLTEAFF
NA	NA	TRBV11-3	TRBJ2-7	TGTGCTAGCAGCTTGGAGGACTGGTCGGAGCGGTACTTC	CASSLEDWSERYF
few	TRBD1	TRBV6-5	TRBJ2-7	TGTATCAGCAGGCAACGGGACAGCTACGAGCAGTATTTC	CISRQRDSYEQYF
few	NA	TRBV18	TRBJ1-2	TGTGCCAGCTCCGCTCGGGGAGCTAACTATGGCTACACCTTC	CASSARGANYGYTF
many	NA	TRBV12-3/TRBV12-4	TRBJ2-1	TGTGCCAGCAGTCCGAGTCAAACAGGGCATCGTGAGCAGTTCTTC	CASSPSQTGHREQFF
NA	TRBD1	TRBV5-6	TRBJ1-1	TGTGCCAGCAGCTTATTCGGGACAGGGTGGCACACTGAAGCTTTCTTT	CASSLFGTGWHTEAFF
many	NA	TRBV28	TRBJ2-2	TGTGCCAGCAGTTTTTCAGCCGGAGTCACCGGGGAGCTGTTTTTT	CASSFSAGVTGELFF
once	TRBD1	TRBV29-1	TRBJ2-7	TGCAGCGTTGAAGATCTTAGAGGGACAGGGAACTACGAGGAGTACTTT	CSVEDLRGTGNYEEYF
NA	NA	TRBV5-4	TRBJ2-5	TGTGCCAGCAGCTTCCCGGGGCGGCGGGAAAAGACCCAGTATTTC	CASSFPGRREKTQYF
once	NA	TRBV11-2	TRBJ1-5	TGTGCCGGCAGCTCTGAAAGCCGCAAAGGACTCCGAACCACAGATACGCAGCATTTT	CAGSSESRKGLRTTDTQHF
NA	NA	TRBV6-2/TRBV6-3	TRBJ2-1	TGTGCCAGCAGGGGCCTTAGTGGGAGAATATACAATGGGCAGTTCTTC	CASRGLSGRIYNGQFF
many	NA	TRBV20-1	TRBJ1-2	TGCAGTGCGCCCGGGGGGGGGAGTAACTATGGCTACACCTTC	CSAPGGGSNYGYTF
many	NA	TRBV6-6	TRBJ1-5	TGTGCCAGCAGTATCGAGGGGGGGAATCAGCCCCAGCATTTT	CASSIEGGNQPQHF
many	NA	TRBV6-5	TRBJ2-1	TGTGCCAGCAGCCTGTGGCTCGAAAACAATGAGCAGTTCTTC	CASSLWLENNEQFF
NA	TRBD2	TRBV6-5	TRBJ2-7	TGTGCCAGCAGGCCGGGACTAGCGGGACACAAGCGGTACTTC	CASRPGLAGHKRYF
NA	NA	TRBV29-1	TRBJ2-3	TGCAGCGTTGAAGATGGCTGCCCCTCCGATACGAAGTATTTT	CSVEDGCPSDTKYF
many	NA	TRBV5-1	TRBJ1-2	TGCGCCAGCAGCTTGAGGCCGGGACGCAAAGGGAATGGCTACACCTTC	CASSLRPGRKGNGYTF
once	NA	TRBV12-3/TRBV12-4	TRBJ2-2	TGCGCCAGCAGTTTGGACCCCGGATTAGGGGGGACCGGGGAGCTGTTTTTT	CASSLDPGLGGTGELFF
few	NA	TRBV20-1	TRBJ2-5	TGCAGTTCTGGGGAGACCGACACGGGTCGGGAGACCCAGTACTTC	CSSGETDTGRETQYF
NA	NA	TRBV11-2	TRBJ2-6	TGTGCCAGCAGCTCCCCGGGGGGAAGAGGGGGCTCTTGGACCAACGTCCTGACTTTC	CASSSPGGRGGSWTNVLTF
NA	TRBD2	TRBV10-3	TRBJ2-1	TGTGCTATCAACCAATTAGCGGGAGCCCACAATGAGCAATTCTTC	CAINQLAGAHNEQFF
many	NA	TRBV10-2	TRBJ2-7	TGCGCCAGCATGACACTAGGCTACGAGCAGTACTTC	CASMTLGYEQYF
NA	NA	TRBV6-1	TRBJ2-6	TGTGACAGCAGTGCCGACGACAGCTCTGGGGCCAACGTCCTGGCTTTC	CDSSADDSSGANVLAF
many	NA	TRBV29-1	TRBJ1-1	TGCAGCGCCTCACAGGGAGCCCTTGAAGCTTTCTTT	CSASQGALEAFF
NA	NA	TRBV12-3/TRBV12-4	TRBJ2-5	TGTGCCAGCAATTTAGGAGGTCCGGGGGGCTTGGAGACCAAGTACTTC	CASNLGGPGGLETKYF
many	NA	TRBV5-5	TRBJ2-2	TGTGCCAGCAGTTTTCAGTCCGGAGGGGCCGGGGAGCTGTTTTTT	CASSFQSGGAGELFF
NA	TRBD1	TRBV11-3	TRBJ2-5	TGTGCCAACAGCATACGACAGGGGCTGGAGACCCAATACTTC	CANSIRQGLETQYF
NA	TRBD1	TRBV10-2	TRBJ1-2	TGTGCCATCCGGGACAGTCCTACCCCGTATAACTATGGCTACACCTTC	CAIRDSPTPYNYGYTF
once	TRBD1	TRBV5-5	TRBJ2-2	TGTGCCAGGAGCTATTTCCCGGGACAGGAAAACACCAGGGAGCTGTTTTTT	CARSYFPGQENTRELFF
NA	TRBD1	TRBV6-2/TRBV6-3	TRBJ2-1	TGTGCCAGAAGTTACTCGCTGCCGACAGGGATCTACAATGAGCAGTTCTTC	CARSYSLPTGIYNEQFF
NA	TRBD1	TRBV5-1	TRBJ2-5	TGTGCCGGCAGCAAGACAGGGGGCTTGGAGACCCAGTACTTC	CAGSKTGGLETQYF
NA	NA	TRBV29-1	TRBJ2-1	TGCAGCGTTGAAGATCATAGGGACAATGAGCAGTTCTTC	CSVEDHRDNEQFF
NA	TRBD2	TRBV27	TRBJ2-5	TGTGACAGCGAGGGGACTAGCGGGAAGAGGGCCCAATACTTC	CDSEGTSGKRAQYF
many	TRBD2	TRBV6-2/TRBV6-3	TRBJ2-7	TGTGCCAGCAGTGAAGCGGGAGGGCTGCCCTACGAGCAGTACTTC	CASSEAGGLPYEQYF
NA	NA	TRBV6-1	TRBJ1-5	TGTGCTAACAGGGACATGGGGAGCAATCAGCCCCAGCATTTT	CANRDMGSNQPQHF
medium-sized	NA	TRBV11-2	TRBJ2-3	TGTGCCAGCAGCTCATACATAACCACAGATACGCAGTATTTT	CASSSYITTDTQYF
NA	NA	TRBV12-3/TRBV12-4	TRBJ2-2	TGTGTCAGCAGTTTAGGGGGACCGAACACCGGGGCGCTGTTCTTT	CVSSLGGPNTGALFF
NA	NA	TRBV6-5	TRBJ1-2	TGTGCCAGCAGTGTCACACAGGGTAGAAGTCCCTCATATAGCTACACCTTT	CASSVTQGRSPSYSYTF
NA	TRBD1	TRBV28	TRBJ2-3	TGTGCCAGCAGTTTAGGACAGGAGGGCACAGATACGCAGTATTTT	CASSLGQEGTDTQYF
NA	NA	TRBV11-2	TRBJ1-6	TGTGCCAACAGCTTAGATGGGGGTTGGGTTGGGTCACCCCTCCACTTT	CANSLDGGWVGSPLHF
once	NA	TRBV11-2	TRBJ1-2	TGTGCCAGCAGCCCTCGGGTGGGGCCCGGTTACACCTTC	CASSPRVGPGYTF
NA	NA	TRBV29-1	TRBJ2-7	TGCAGCGTTACAGTGGGCTACGATCAGCACTTC	CSVTVGYDQHF
NA	NA	TRBV11-2	TRBJ2-5	TGTGCTAGCAGCGTGACAGAGGGCGCGATCACCCAGTACTTC	CASSVTEGAITQYF
NA	NA	TRBV4-1	TRBJ2-7	TGCGCCAGCAGCCCCTCTGGCACGGCGGTGGTAGAGCAGAACTTC	CASSPSGTAVVEQNF
NA	NA	TRBV4-1	TRBJ1-5	TGCGCCAGTAGCCCCACATTTAGAAGGGATGGGCGTAATCAGCCCCAGCATTTT	CASSPTFRRDGRNQPQHF